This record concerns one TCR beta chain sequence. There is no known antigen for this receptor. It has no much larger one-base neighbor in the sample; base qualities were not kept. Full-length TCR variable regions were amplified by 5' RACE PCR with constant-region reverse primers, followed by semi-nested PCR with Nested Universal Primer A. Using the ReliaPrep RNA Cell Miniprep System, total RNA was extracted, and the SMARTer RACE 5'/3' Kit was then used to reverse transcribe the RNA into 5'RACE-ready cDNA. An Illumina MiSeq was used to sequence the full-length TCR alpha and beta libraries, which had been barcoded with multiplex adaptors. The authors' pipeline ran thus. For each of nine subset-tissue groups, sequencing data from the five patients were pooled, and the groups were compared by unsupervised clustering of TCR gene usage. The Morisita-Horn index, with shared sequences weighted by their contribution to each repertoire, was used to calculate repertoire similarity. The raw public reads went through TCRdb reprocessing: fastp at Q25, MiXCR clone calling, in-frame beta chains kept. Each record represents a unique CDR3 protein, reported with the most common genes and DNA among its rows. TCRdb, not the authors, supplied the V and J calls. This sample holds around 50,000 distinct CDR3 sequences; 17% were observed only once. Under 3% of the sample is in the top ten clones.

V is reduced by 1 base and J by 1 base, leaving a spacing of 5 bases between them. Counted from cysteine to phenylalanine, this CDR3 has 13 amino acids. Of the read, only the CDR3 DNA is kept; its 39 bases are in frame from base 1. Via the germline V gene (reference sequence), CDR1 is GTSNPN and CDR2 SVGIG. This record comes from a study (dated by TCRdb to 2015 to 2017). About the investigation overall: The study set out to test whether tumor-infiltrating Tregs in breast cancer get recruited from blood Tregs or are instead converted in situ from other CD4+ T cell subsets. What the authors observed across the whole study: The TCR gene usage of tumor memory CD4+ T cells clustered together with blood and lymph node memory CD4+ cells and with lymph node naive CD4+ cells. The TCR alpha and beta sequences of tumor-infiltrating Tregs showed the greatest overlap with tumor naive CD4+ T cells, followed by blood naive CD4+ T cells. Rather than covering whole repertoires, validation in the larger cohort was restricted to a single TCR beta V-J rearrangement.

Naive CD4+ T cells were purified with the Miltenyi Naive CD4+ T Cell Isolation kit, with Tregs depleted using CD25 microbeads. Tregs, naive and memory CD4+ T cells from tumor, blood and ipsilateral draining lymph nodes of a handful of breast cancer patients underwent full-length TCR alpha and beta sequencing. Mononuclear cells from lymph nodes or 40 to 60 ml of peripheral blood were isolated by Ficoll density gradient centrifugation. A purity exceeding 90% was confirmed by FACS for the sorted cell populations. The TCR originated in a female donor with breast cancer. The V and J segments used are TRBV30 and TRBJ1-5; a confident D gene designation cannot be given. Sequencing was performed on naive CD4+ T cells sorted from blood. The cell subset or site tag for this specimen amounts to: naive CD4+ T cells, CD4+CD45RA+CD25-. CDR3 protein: CAWSAGSNQPQHF. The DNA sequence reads TGTGCCTGGAGTGCGGGGAGCAATCAGCCCCAGCATTTT.